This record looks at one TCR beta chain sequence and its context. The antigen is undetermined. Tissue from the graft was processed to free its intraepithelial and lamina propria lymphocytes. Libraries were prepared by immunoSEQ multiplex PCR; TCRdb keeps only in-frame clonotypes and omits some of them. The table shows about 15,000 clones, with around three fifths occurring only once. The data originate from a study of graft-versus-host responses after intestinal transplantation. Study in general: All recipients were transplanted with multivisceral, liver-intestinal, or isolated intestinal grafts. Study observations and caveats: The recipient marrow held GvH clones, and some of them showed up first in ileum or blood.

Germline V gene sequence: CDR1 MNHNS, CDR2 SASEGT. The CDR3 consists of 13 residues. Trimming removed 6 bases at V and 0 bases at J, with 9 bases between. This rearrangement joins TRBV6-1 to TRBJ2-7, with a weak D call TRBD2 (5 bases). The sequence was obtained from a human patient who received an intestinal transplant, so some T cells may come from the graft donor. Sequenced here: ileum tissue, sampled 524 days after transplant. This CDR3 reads CASRGRTSYEQYF. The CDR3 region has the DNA TGTGCCAGCAGAGGGAGAACCTCCTACGAGCAGTACTTC.